The clone carrying this T cell receptor beta chain was seen repeatedly, ten times or more. Antigen: not known. The junction had 8 bases not matched to a gene; V was cut back by 0 bases and J by 7 bases. This CDR3 is built from 16 residues. Germline CDR1 reads SGHRS; CDR2 reads YFSETQ. This sample was included in a study of neurological immune-mediated disorders. Study outcomes and limitations: Private repertoires in all groups were suggested, as expanded clones shared no CDR3 amino acid sequences across subjects. Multiple sclerosis, the disease with the least TCR clonal expansion, fell below healthy controls, whereas HTLV-1-associated myelopathy showed the most.

Time point noted: longitudinal time-point 3. One entry per CDR3 protein, called by TCRdb with MiXCR from the 5' RACE reads. The repertoire has 84,000 or so distinct CDR3 sequences, 4.3% of them found once; the top ten carry around 6%. What was sequenced was PBMCs. This clonotype was sampled from a woman aged 60-75 years with multiple sclerosis. This chain links TRBV5-1 with TRBJ2-2, with 8 nucleotides matching TRBD1. The chain's CDR3 is CASSLAGTGSHGELFF. CDR3 coding DNA: TGCGCCAGCAGCTTGGCCGGGACAGGCTCACACGGGGAGCTGTTTTTT.